The next 21 T cell receptor beta chains were all read from a single sample in a study of T-cell reconstitution after alpha-beta-depleted transplantation in children (dated by TCRdb to 2016 to 2017). The library was prepared using PCR. Instrument on record: Illumina HiSeq 2500. TCR libraries were prepared with molecular barcoding, using unique molecular identifiers to normalize TCRbeta repertoire quantification. TCRdb reprocessing: public reads trimmed at Q25 with fastp, clones called with MiXCR, in-frame beta chains kept. Rows are combined by CDR3 protein, so each entry shows the most common genes and DNA. Present in this sample are about 610,000 distinct CDR3 sequences, roughly a tenth of which were seen just once. In total, the top ten clones hold around 4% of the sample. Source: PBMCs from the stem cell graft donor, taken from the stem cell graft. These receptors were collected from a human donor who donated a stem cell graft to a child with acute myeloid leukemia.

The chain joins TRBV6-5 to TRBJ2-2; TRBD2 aligns across 9 bases. This CDR3 is built from 15 residues. V lost 6 bases, J lost 7 bases, and 9 bases stayed unmatched. CDR1 and CDR2 (germline): MNHEY, SVGAGI. CDR3 bases: TGTGCCAGCAGACGTAGCGGGAGTGCGGTCGGGGAGCTGTTTTTT. Amino acid sequence: CASRRSGSAVGELFF.

This clonotype occurred a few times. The rearrangement joins TRBV20-1 to TRBJ2-1; D may be TRBD1 or TRBD2 (5 bases each). The CDR3 spans 13 residues. CDR1 and CDR2 (germline): DFQATT, SNEGSKA (reference sequence). V lost 4 bases and J lost 8, with 15 bases in between. CDR3 DNA: TGCAGTGCTACCGGGACCCTGGAGGATGAGCAGTTCTTC. It encodes CSATGTLEDEQFF.

CDR3 sequence: CASSASGTNPYNEQFF. DNA for the CDR3: TGTGCCAGCAGCGCCTCCGGGACTAATCCCTACAATGAGCAGTTCTTC. This chain joins TRBV9 and TRBJ2-1, with 7 bases identical to TRBD2. CDR3 length: 16 residues. Germline-derived CDR1 and CDR2 are SGDLS and YYNGEE. The trim removed 3 bases at V and 2 bases at J, leaving 8 bases unmatched.

This clonotype was counted between two and nine times. V is TRBV2 and J is TRBJ1-2; the match to TRBD1 covers 9 bases. The CDR3 consists of 15 residues. Germline CDR1 is SNHLY and CDR2 is FYNNEI. The junction had 9 bases not matched to a gene; V was cut back by 6 bases and J by 4 bases. Written as DNA, the CDR3 is TGTGCCAGCAGCCGAGACAGGGGGGACGCCTATGGCTACACCTTC. Translated: CASSRDRGDAYGYTF. Looking up the rest from reference TRBV2 and TRBJ1-2 gives the full variable domain: EPEVTQTPSHQVTQMGQEVILRCVPISNHLYFYWYRQILGQKVEFLVSFYNNEISEKSEIFDDQFSVERPDGSNFTLKIRSTKLEDSAMYFCASSRDRGDAYGYTFGSGTRLTVV.

The sample holds many counts of this clonotype. A junction boundary mismatches the germline segment, possibly from a read error. The gene calls are TRBV20-1 and TRBJ2-1; 9 bases align to TRBD2. There are 12 residues in the CDR3. Germline V lookup: CDR1 DFQATT, CDR2 SNEGSKA (reference sequence). CDR3 nucleotide sequence: TGCAGTGCTAGCGCCAAACCGGGACTAGCAATCTTC. As protein: CSASAKPGLAIF.

In its sample, this clonotype was seen many times. The chain employs TRBV4-2 and TRBJ2-5; 14 bases fit TRBD2. The V and J ends lost 0 bases and 4 bases, in that order; junction bases with no gene match: 16. CDR1 is LGHNA, CDR2 YNFKEQ, per germline. This CDR3 comprises 21 residues. CDR3 in DNA: TGTGCCAGCAGCCAAGATTCCTTCTCGGGACTAGCGGGAGAGTGGGGAGAGACCCAGTACTTC. Translation gives CASSQDSFSGLAGEWGETQYF.

V is TRBV5-1 and J is TRBJ1-2; D call uncertain. CDR1 is SGHRS and CDR2 is YFSETQ in the germline V gene. The CDR3 runs 16 residues. V lost 0 bases and J 0 bases, leaving 12 bases between the germline ends. In DNA form, the CDR3 reads TGCGCCAGCAGCTTGGATTCGGTATTTACTAACTATGGCTACACCTTC. It yields the protein CASSLDSVFTNYGYTF.

This clonotype has only a few counts. The chain joins TRBV29-1 to TRBJ2-7; 7 bases fit TRBD2. The CDR3 has 12 amino acids. Trimming removed 7 bases from V and 4 bases from J; junction bases left unmatched: 7. CDR1 and CDR2 from the germline V gene are SQVTM and ANQGSEA. CDR3 sequence: CSAGLERYEQYF. The CDR3 nucleotides read TGCAGCGCTGGACTAGAACGATACGAGCAGTACTTC.

This clonotype was counted at least ten times. The V call is TRBV24-1, the J call TRBJ1-1; D is unclear. V was trimmed by 7 bases and J by 2 bases, leaving 4 bases between them. The CDR3 spans 11 residues. CDR1 is KGHDR, CDR2 SFDVKD, per germline. CDR3 sequence reads: CATRDNTEAFF. The DNA of the CDR3 is TGTGCCACCAGAGACAACACTGAAGCTTTCTTT.

This clonotype was counted only a few times. The gene calls are TRBV5-1 and TRBJ2-7, with D uncertain. Germline V gene data show CDR1 as SGHRS and CDR2 as YFSETQ. This CDR3 is built from 15 residues. V lost 0 bases to trimming and J lost 2 bases, with 12 bases between them. The CDR3 here is CASSLGSTSAYEQYF. The CDR3 DNA sequence: TGCGCCAGCAGCTTGGGATCTACCTCCGCCTACGAGCAGTACTTC.

This clonotype was detected ten times or more. The chain recombines TRBV4-3 with TRBJ2-1; D is possibly TRBD2 (6 bases). From germline, CDR1 is LGHNA and CDR2 YSLEER. The CDR3 runs 14 residues. Trimming took 1 base from V and 16 from J, leaving 20 bases between them. CDR3: CASSQGVSPGEVFF. The DNA for the CDR3 is TGCGCCAGCAGCCAAGGAGTCAGCCCGGGGGAGGTCTTCTTC.

This chain joins TRBV7-3 and TRBJ2-2; D is uncertain. The CDR3 totals 13 residues. Germline-derived CDR1 and CDR2 are SGHTA and FQGTGA. V dropped 4 bases and J dropped 1 base, with 4 bases sitting between them. The CDR3 loop is CASSSKNTGELFF. The CDR3 DNA is TGTGCCAGCAGCTCTAAGAACACCGGGGAGCTGTTTTTT. The variable domain in full, with the rest retrieved from reference TRBV7-3 and TRBJ2-2, is GAGVSQTPSNKVTEKGKYVELRCDPISGHTALYWYRQSLGQGPEFLIYFQGTGAADDSGLPNDRFFAVRPEGSVSTLKIQRTERGDSAVYLCASSSKNTGELFFGEGSRLTVL.

This clonotype was seen ten or more times. The V gene is TRBV6-1, the J gene TRBJ2-3, with a possible D match to TRBD2 (5 bases). V dropped 6 bases and J dropped 1 base, with 14 bases sitting between them. The CDR3 runs to 15 residues. Germline V gene sequence: CDR1 MNHNS, CDR2 SASEGT. The chain's CDR3 is CASSPTGSGTDTQYF. The CDR3 DNA reads as TGTGCCAGCAGCCCCACGGGATCGGGCACAGATACGCAGTATTTT.

There are a few counts of this clonotype. The chain recombines TRBV29-1 with TRBJ1-1, with D possibly being TRBD1 (6 bases). Trimming left V 6 bases short and J 1 base short, with 15 bases between. Germline V gene data show CDR1 as SQVTM and CDR2 as ANQGSEA. This CDR3 is 14 amino acids long. CDR3 residues: CSVYQGRENTEAFF. The CDR3 nucleotides read TGCAGCGTGTATCAGGGGAGGGAGAACACTGAAGCTTTCTTT.

This clonotype was counted at least ten times. This chain joins TRBV28 and TRBJ1-1, with TRBD1 matching 7 bases. With V trimmed by 8 bases and J by 5 bases, 2 bases remained unmatched. This CDR3 has 11 residues. Germline CDR1 MDHEN, CDR2 SYDVKM. DNA of the CDR3: TGTGCCAGCGACAGGGAAACTGAAGCTTTCTTT. Protein sequence: CASDRETEAFF.

The V call is TRBV7-6, the J call TRBJ2-1; D perhaps matches TRBD1 (5 bases). Trimming pared 2 bases from V and 10 bases from J, leaving 9 bases between. Germline values: CDR1 SGHVS, CDR2 FNYEAQ. The CDR3 length is 12 residues. CDR3 nucleotide sequence: TGTGCCAGCAGCTTAACCTACAGGGAGCAGTTCTTC. Amino acid sequence: CASSLTYREQFF.

The rearrangement links TRBV29-1 to TRBJ2-1; D not resolved. V was clipped by 7 bases and J by 13 bases, with 17 bases between them. The germline CDR1 and CDR2 sequences are SQVTM and ANQGSEA. The CDR3 extends over 11 amino acids. CDR3 residues: CSGGSGPTQFF. As DNA, the CDR3 is TGCAGCGGCGGATCGGGCCCCACCCAGTTCTTC.

J is TRBJ1-5 and V is TRBV5-8; a weak D match, TRBD1 (6 bases). V was pared by 4 bases and J by 7 bases, with 18 bases between. Germline-derived CDR1 and CDR2 are SGHTS and YDEGEE. The CDR3 extends over 15 amino acids. Here the CDR3 reads CASSRIDRREQPQHF. CDR3 DNA: TGTGCCAGCAGCCGGATTGACAGGAGGGAGCAGCCCCAGCATTTT. The variable domain in full, completed from reference TRBV5-8 and TRBJ1-5, reads EAGVTQSPTHLIKTRGQQATLRCSPISGHTSVYWYQQALGLGLQFLLWYDEGEERNRGNFPPRFSGRQFPNYSSELNVNALELEDSALYLCASSRIDRREQPQHFGDGTRLSIL.

The rearrangement joins TRBV29-1 to TRBJ2-7, with D tentatively TRBD1 (6 bases). Germline V lookup: CDR1 SQVTM, CDR2 ANQGSEA. The CDR3 is made up of 12 amino acids. V was trimmed by 7 bases and J by 4 bases, leaving 14 bases between them. The CDR3 bases are TGCAGCGCCTCAACCGACAGGTACGAGCAGTACTTC. Translation: CSASTDRYEQYF.

The V gene is TRBV14, the J gene TRBJ2-1, with 7 bases aligning to TRBD2. CDR1 and CDR2 (germline): SGHDN, FVKESK. The CDR3 spans 16 residues. The junction had 14 bases not matched to a gene; V was cut back by 4 bases and J by 8 bases. Written as DNA, the CDR3 is TGTGCCAGCAGCCCGAAGGGGAGCGGGATTAGTTATGAGCAGTTCTTC. Translating it yields CASSPKGSGISYEQFF.

At least ten counts were recorded for this clonotype. The J gene is TRBJ1-2, the V gene TRBV7-2; 7 nucleotides match TRBD1. Germline CDR1 is SGHTA and CDR2 is FQGNSA. V shed 0 bases, J shed 4 bases, and the junction held 11 bases outside the gene matches. The CDR3 length is 17 residues. The CDR3 DNA sequence: TGTGCCAGCAGCTTAGCCGCAGGGGGTTCAGGTAGCTATGGCTACACCTTC. Protein sequence: CASSLAAGGSGSYGYTF. Full variable domain (missing parts from reference TRBV7-2 and TRBJ1-2): GAGVSQSPSNKVTEKGKDVELRCDPISGHTALYWYRQSLGQGLEFLIYFQGNSAPDKSGLPSDRFSAERTGGSVSTLTIQRTQQEDSAVYLCASSLAAGGSGSYGYTFGSGTRLTVV.